The 24 T cell receptor beta chains presented below share a single source sample, sequenced in a study of cytomegalovirus exposure and HLA in healthy donors. The primer mix had 60 Vbeta and 13 Jbeta primers. Sequenced by immunoSEQ multiplex PCR; TCRdb stores in-frame clones only, minus some. Altogether tens of thousands of clones are present, more than 70% being singletons, with the ten largest covering over 2%. Sequencing was done on a sample of PBMCs. These receptors originate from a man in his forties in good health and CMV-seronegative.

The rearrangement joins TRBV2 to TRBJ1-1, with D perhaps matching TRBD1 (6 bases). Germline V CDR1 and CDR2: SNHLY, FYNNEI. The length of the CDR3 is 14 residues. V was pared by 7 bases and J by 3 bases, with 15 bases between. In DNA form, the CDR3 reads TGTGCCAGCAAGAACAGGGATGGGCACACTGAAGCTTTCTTT. This codes for CASKNRDGHTEAFF.

The chain joins TRBV27 to TRBJ1-2; maybe TRBD1 (5 bases). V was trimmed by 8 bases and J by 1 base, leaving 8 bases between them. The CDR3 length is 12 residues. Germline values: CDR1 MNHEY, CDR2 SMNVEV (reference sequence). Here the CDR3 DNA reads TGTGCCAGCGGGAGGGGTAACTATGGCTACACCTTC. Translating gives CASGRGNYGYTF.

The J gene is TRBJ1-2, the V gene TRBV28; 7 bases fit TRBD1. V shed 2 bases, J shed 6 bases, and the junction held 3 bases outside the gene matches. CDR3 length: 13 residues. Germline V gene data show CDR1 as MDHEN and CDR2 as SYDVKM. CDR3 residues: CASSLEGADGYTF. In DNA, the CDR3 is TGTGCCAGCAGTTTAGAGGGGGCCGATGGCTACACCTTC.

This clone has just one count. The genes are TRBV28 and TRBJ1-4; D might be TRBD1 (6 bases). The germline CDR1 and CDR2 sequences are MDHEN and SYDVKM. Trimming removed 4 bases from V and 4 bases from J, with 10 bases in between. The CDR3 spans 14 residues. This CDR3 reads CASSSGQNNEKLFF. The CDR3 coding sequence is TGTGCCAGCAGTTCCGGACAGAATAATGAAAAACTGTTTTTT.

The chain carries TRBV5-1 and TRBJ1-1; 8 bases are shared with TRBD1. The germline V gene encodes CDR1 SGHRS and CDR2 YFSETQ. This CDR3 contains 13 residues. With V trimmed by 3 bases and J by 4 bases, 2 bases remained unmatched. The CDR3 DNA reads TGCGCCAGCAGCTCCACAGGGGGCACTGAAGCTTTCTTT. This encodes CASSSTGGTEAFF.

With respect to this clone: The identical CDR3 is also encoded by other nucleotide sequences in the sample. The rearrangement links TRBV19 to TRBJ1-5; D uncertain. The CDR3 runs 13 residues. Per germline, CDR1 LNHDA and CDR2 SQIVND (reference sequence). Trimming took off 6 bases at V and 3 bases at J, with 9 bases between the two ends. CDR3 in amino acids: CASSPGLNQPQHF. CDR3 coding DNA: TGTGCCAGTAGCCCTGGGCTCAATCAGCCCCAGCATTTT.

The CDR3 here is CASSPEGDRAYYEQYF. CDR3 DNA sequence: TGTGCCAGCAGCCCAGAAGGGGACAGGGCCTACTACGAGCAGTACTTC. The chain links TRBV5-4 to TRBJ2-7, with 9 bases aligning to TRBD1. CDR1 SGHNT and CDR2 YYREEE come from the germline V gene (reference sequence). J was trimmed by 3 bases and V by 4 bases; bases with no gene match: 11. The CDR3 loop spans 16 amino acids.

The chain is built from TRBV5-1 and TRBJ2-1, with 11 bases that match TRBD2. The length of the CDR3 is 18 residues. Germline trimming cut 0 bases from V and 7 bases from J; bases unmatched to any gene: 12. The germline gives CDR1 SGHRS, CDR2 YFSETQ. CDR3 nucleotide sequence: TGCGCCAGCAGCTTGGAACCCCAAGTAGCGGGAGGGCGTAATGAGCAGTTCTTC. Amino acids: CASSLEPQVAGGRNEQFF. The full variable domain, its missing parts supplied by reference TRBV5-1 and TRBJ2-1, is KAGVTQTPRYLIKTRGQQVTLSCSPISGHRSVSWYQQTPGQGLQFLFEYFSETQRNKGNFPGRFSGRQFSNSRSEMNVSTLELGDSALYLCASSLEPQVAGGRNEQFFGPGTRLTVL.

This clone was observed a single time. The chain links TRBV5-1 to TRBJ1-1, with unresolved D. The germline V and J ends were trimmed by 3 bases and 10 bases, with 13 bases remaining between them. CDR1 is SGHRS and CDR2 is YFSETQ in the germline V gene. This CDR3 region has 12 residues. In DNA form, the CDR3 reads TGCGCCAGCAGCTCTGCTGGGGAGAGAGCTTTCTTT. Translated, it gives CASSSAGERAFF.

The chain carries TRBV18 and TRBJ2-3, with TRBD2 identical over 11 bases. CDR3 length equals 17 residues. CDR1 and CDR2 from the germline V gene are KGHSH and LQKENI. J lost 5 bases, V lost 0 bases, and 7 bases had no gene match. The CDR3 nucleotides read TGTGCCAGCTCACCACCGGGTATAGCGGGAGGGCTAGATACGCAGTATTTT. This gives the protein CASSPPGIAGGLDTQYF.

This chain connects TRBV18 to TRBJ1-5; 7 bases align to TRBD1. The CDR3 has 15 residues. Germline CDR1 KGHSH, CDR2 LQKENI. V shed 4 bases and J 1 base; nucleotides not matched to a gene: 4. The CDR3 region is CASSRQGSSNQPQHF. The CDR3 DNA is TGTGCCAGCTCACGACAGGGATCAAGCAATCAGCCCCAGCATTTT. Full variable domain (remainder filled in from reference TRBV18 and TRBJ1-5): NAGVMQNPRHLVRRRGQEARLRCSPMKGHSHVYWYRQLPEEGLKFMVYLQKENIIDESGMPKERFSAEFPKEGPSILRIQQVVRGDSAAYFCASSRQGSSNQPQHFGDGTRLSIL.

The chain carries TRBV5-1 and TRBJ2-7; 9 bases fit TRBD1. Trimming cost V 3 bases and J 2 bases; bases outside gene matches: 9. This CDR3 contains 16 residues. The germline CDR1 and CDR2 sequences are SGHRS and YFSETQ. The CDR3 reads CASSSSGTGLTYEQYF. Here the CDR3 DNA reads TGCGCCAGCAGCTCTTCCGGGACAGGGCTAACCTACGAGCAGTACTTC.

The table lists this clone with a few counts. The rearrangement joins TRBV28 to TRBJ1-1, with D unresolved. V lost 5 bases and J 0 bases, leaving 7 bases between the germline ends. The CDR3 spans 13 residues. Germline assignment: CDR1 MDHEN and CDR2 SYDVKM. CDR3 in DNA: TGTGCCAGCAGTGTAAACATGAACACTGAAGCTTTCTTT. Its translation: CASSVNMNTEAFF.

The gene calls are TRBV28 and TRBJ1-4; 7 nucleotides match TRBD1. Germline assignment: CDR1 MDHEN and CDR2 SYDVKM. Trimming at V came to 2 bases and at J to 11 bases, leaving 14 bases not matched to a gene. CDR3 size: 16 residues. CDR3 sequence: CASSLSKGAGMEKLFF. DNA of the CDR3: TGTGCCAGCAGTTTAAGTAAGGGGGCAGGGATGGAGAAACTGTTTTTT.

This chain joins TRBV9 and TRBJ1-1; D remains unclear. Trimming left V 0 bases short and J 2 bases short, with 8 bases between. This CDR3 has 14 amino acids. Germline CDR1 and CDR2: SGDLS and YYNGEE. This CDR3 reads CASSVGSLNTEAFF. CDR3 DNA sequence: TGTGCCAGCAGCGTAGGCTCTCTAAACACTGAAGCTTTCTTT.

V usage is TRBV2 and J usage is TRBJ2-7; no reliable D call. Per germline, CDR1 SNHLY and CDR2 FYNNEI. This CDR3 has 15 amino acids. Trimming stripped 6 bases from V and 2 bases from J, with 17 bases between. The CDR3 nucleotides are TGTGCCAGCAGGGATCTAGTGGTGGGTCCCTACGAGCAGTACTTC. Residues: CASRDLVVGPYEQYF. The complete variable domain, with remaining parts taken from reference TRBV2 and TRBJ2-7, reads EPEVTQTPSHQVTQMGQEVILRCVPISNHLYFYWYRQILGQKVEFLVSFYNNEISEKSEIFDDQFSVERPDGSNFTLKIRSTKLEDSAMYFCASRDLVVGPYEQYFGPGTRLTVT.

This clone appeared a few times. The CDR3 DNA reads as TGCGCCAGCAGTGCGACCGCGGGAGGACGGGAGCAGTTCTTC. It yields the protein CASSATAGGREQFF. V and J are TRBV4-1 and TRBJ2-1, with 8 bases lining up with TRBD2. The germline V gene has CDR1 MGHRA and CDR2 YSYEKL. The CDR3 spans 14 residues. Trimming cost V 6 bases and J 10 bases; bases outside gene matches: 11.

This clone was detected only once. The rearrangement links TRBV5-6 to TRBJ1-6; D ambiguous. Germline CDR1 and CDR2: SGHDT and YYEEEE. The CDR3 length is 15 residues. V lost 0 bases to trimming and J lost 5 bases, with 9 bases between them. The CDR3: CASSLGAGNNSPLHF. CDR3 DNA sequence: TGTGCCAGCAGCTTGGGGGCGGGGAATAATTCACCCCTCCACTTT.

This chain uses TRBV19 with TRBJ1-1, with TRBD1 as a possible D gene (5 bases). The germline V and J ends were trimmed by 7 bases and 7 bases, with 10 bases remaining between them. CDR3 length: 11 amino acids. Per the germline V gene, CDR1 is LNHDA and CDR2 is SQIVND (reference sequence). The CDR3 spells CASKRGVEAFF. The CDR3 coding sequence is TGTGCCAGTAAGCGGGGGGTTGAAGCTTTCTTT.

The chain recombines TRBV7-6 with TRBJ2-5, with 10 nucleotides matching TRBD2. Trimming at V came to 5 bases and at J to 3 bases, leaving 9 bases not matched to a gene. The CDR3 runs 16 residues. From germline, CDR1 is SGHVS and CDR2 FNYEAQ. DNA of the CDR3: TGTGCCAGCAGCCGTCAGCGGGGGGGCGGGGAAGAGACCCAGTACTTC. Its translation: CASSRQRGGGEETQYF.

The chain employs TRBV27 and TRBJ2-7; TRBD1 might be the D (5 bases). The germline gives CDR1 MNHEY, CDR2 SMNVEV (reference sequence). CDR3 size: 14 residues. V was cut by 6 bases and J by 2 bases, with 14 bases left in between. The CDR3 coding sequence is TGTGCCAGCAGCGCCCGACAGACAACCTACGAGCAGTACTTC. This translates into CASSARQTTYEQYF.

This sequence joins TRBV9 and TRBJ1-1, with D possibly matching TRBD1 (5 bases). From germline, CDR1 is SGDLS and CDR2 YYNGEE. CDR3 length equals 19 residues. Trimming left V 0 bases short and J 0 bases short, with 21 bases between. The CDR3 loop reads CASSVGPIGASDMNTEAFF. The CDR3, as DNA: TGTGCCAGCAGCGTAGGCCCGATTGGGGCATCTGACATGAACACTGAAGCTTTCTTT. Full variable domain (outside the CDR3, taken from reference TRBV9 and TRBJ1-1): DSGVTQTPKHLITATGQRVTLRCSPRSGDLSVYWYQQSLDQGLQFLIQYYNGEERAKGNILERFSAQQFPDLHSELNLSSLELGDSALYFCASSVGPIGASDMNTEAFFGQGTRLTVV.

The V gene is TRBV18, the J gene TRBJ2-1, with a weak D call TRBD2 (6 bases). CDR1 and CDR2 (germline): KGHSH, LQKENI. V lost 2 bases and J lost 3, with 17 bases in between. CDR3 length equals 17 residues. This CDR3 is CASSPNELATLYNEQFF. For the CDR3, the DNA is TGTGCCAGCTCACCAAATGAGCTAGCGACCCTCTACAATGAGCAGTTCTTC.

This chain uses TRBV6-6 with TRBJ1-1, with 10 bases fitting TRBD1. J gave up 5 bases and V 5 bases, and 5 bases lay outside the gene matches. The CDR3 extends over 14 amino acids. Germline V lookup: CDR1 MNHNY, CDR2 SVGAGI (reference sequence). CDR3 sequence reads: CASSPRTGGTEAFF. The CDR3, as DNA: TGTGCCAGCAGTCCGCGGACAGGGGGGACTGAAGCTTTCTTT.